The present TCR beta chain was sequenced within a study of beta chain features in type 1 diabetes. The study, taken as a whole, reports: TCRB CDR3s from Type 1 diabetes patients were moderately but significantly shorter in all four CD4+ subsets. Naive, central memory and Treg TCRB repertoires appeared more alike in patients than in healthy donors.

Points on this clone: Its antigen is unknown.

V lost 2 bases and J lost 6; bases outside the gene matches: 2. The CDR3 has 13 amino acids. Germline V gene sequence: CDR1 MNHEY, CDR2 SVGAGI. TCRB transcripts that were expressed got sequenced, as all of the isolated RNA had been reverse transcribed. Method: immunoSEQ multiplex PCR; TCRdb's copy keeps in-frame clones and lacks some. The repertoire holds some 160,000 clones, with about 9% as singletons. This clonotype was sampled from a woman in her twenties or thirties with type 1 diabetes. The sequencing sample was made of central memory CD4+ T cells from blood. This chain uses TRBV6-5 with TRBJ1-1, with TRBD1 matching over 8 bases. In DNA, the CDR3 is TGTGCCAGCAGTTACCTGACAGGGGCTGAAGCTTTCTTT. It codes for CASSYLTGAEAFF.